This TCR beta chain was found in a study of regulatory T cells in long-lasting Graves disease (dated by TCRdb to about 2021). Turning to the overall study: Patients with newly diagnosed Graves' disease had been on antithyroid drugs for under 3 months. Patients with persistent Graves' disease were compared with patients with newly diagnosed Graves' disease using TCR sequencing and RNA sequencing of peripheral blood. The study was conducted in China and was registered as a clinical trial. TCR sequencing covered some 13 persistent and approximately 20 newly diagnosed Graves' disease patients, about 35 samples in total.

The intended sense of this specimen's time point label: newly diagnosed GD, antithyroid drugs for less than 3 months. For both TCR sequencing and RNA sequencing, RNA was extracted from PBMCs using TRIzol. The diagnosis of Graves' disease followed American Thyroid Association guidelines. The patients came from an endocrinology department in Xi'an, China. Each patient gave approximately 9 milliliters of peripheral blood, collected in an EDTA anticoagulant tube. Ficoll Paque Plus density gradient separation was used to isolate PBMCs, and no additional T cell sorting was done. An Agilent 2100 Bioanalyzer and agarose gel were used to check RNA quality, while a NanoDrop 2000 measured RNA concentration. The library was built by means of multiplex PCR. The listed sequencing device is Illumina HiSeq 4000. To build TCR beta libraries, CDR3 regions were amplified by Arm-PCR using iRepertoire HTBI primers. Before sequencing, the PCR products went through gel purification. As for how the authors treated the data: Gene usage analysis of CDR3 amino acid clonotypes used the roughly 62 TRBV and more than 13 TRBJ segments found across samples. COPE and FqMerger were used to merge filtered high-quality paired reads into contigs. Contigs were aligned with BLAST to IMGT TRBV, TRBD and TRBJ reference genes, and CDR3 was defined per IMGT. Clonotypes above 0.1% frequency were classified as highly expanded clones. Shannon entropy was used to measure repertoire diversity, and the Gini coefficient was used to measure V-J evenness. A clonotype was considered public if more than one individual shared it. TCRdb applied fastp at Q25 and MiXCR to the public reads, then kept only in-frame beta chains. Rows are combined by CDR3 protein, so each entry shows the most common genes and DNA. Clone size and V and J calls follow TCRdb, not the original study. The sample profile shows around 470,000 distinct CDR3 sequences; around 13% of them were found once. The top ten clones comprise 17% of the sample.

V is trimmed back by 2 bases and J by 5 bases, and the junction contains 14 bases that no gene match accounts for. The CDR1 and CDR2 encoded by the germline V gene are SQVTM and ANQGSEA. Including the terminal cysteine and phenylalanine, the CDR3 comprises 19 residues. CDR3 DNA only is kept here, 57 bases in frame from base 1. Broader findings and caveats from the paper: The small sample size was acknowledged by the authors as a limitation that may reduce accuracy. Sequencing and analysis were limited to the TCR beta chain. Persistent disease showed preferential use of TRBV28, TRBJ1-2 and TRBJ2-5, whereas newly diagnosed disease favored TRBV20-1 and TRBJ2-1. Only peripheral blood was studied, because thyroid tissue, the primary lesion, was inaccessible. Compared with newly diagnosed patients, patients with persistent Graves' disease had lower TCR Shannon entropy and fewer highly expanded clones, which suggests clonal expansion. A larger number of public clonotypes was shared among persistent patients (approximately 2,500) than among newly diagnosed patients (around 970).

This clonotype was recorded at least ten times. Its antigen is still unknown. No base quality information exists; no much larger clone differs at one position. In addition, the sample was reused for a study of T cells in Graves' hyperthyroidism and ophthalmopathy. Reported in the second study: Stable Graves' hyperthyroidism was defined as the absence of progression to ophthalmopathy over 18 months of follow-up. The hyperthyroidism patients were between 18 and 65 years old and newly diagnosed, with a disease duration of less than 2 months. The study excluded patients with uncontrolled infections, other autoimmune diseases, pregnancy or lactation. Clinical symptoms, serum thyroxine and TRAb, thyroid ultrasound, and orbital computed tomography formed the basis for the diagnoses. For the first round of RT-PCR on the TCR CDR3, the HTBI primer set was used together with the Qiagen OneStep RT-PCR kit. Most expanded thyroid clonotypes (frequency above 0.001) were also detected in blood, a finding suggesting that blood repertoires may reflect thyroid immune responses. Ophthalmopathy was separated from stable hyperthyroidism by a 13 V-J signature model, with 87.88% sensitivity and 81% to 82% specificity obtained in cross-validation and 80%/75% obtained in testing. In validation, progression to ophthalmopathy was predicted by the model with nearly 71% sensitivity and 72% to 80% specificity, a median of about 6.8 months before onset. A discovery cohort of roughly 100 patients, 43 with Graves' ophthalmopathy and approximately 55 with stable Graves' hyperthyroidism, was used to find distinguishing TCR V-J signatures. Whether ophthalmopathy could be predicted prospectively was tested in an independent validation cohort made up of roughly 19 hyperthyroidism patients plus 17 patients who later progressed to ophthalmopathy. The 75 to 100 discovery patients were divided at random into training and test sets in a 7:3 ratio. In about 6 Graves' hyperthyroidism patients, the study also compared T-cell repertoires from thyroid tissue with T-cell repertoires from blood. After sampling, hyperthyroidism patients received methimazole starting at 30 mg daily, and ophthalmopathy patients received high-dose intravenous methylprednisolone. A second multiplex PCR round built the libraries, followed by size selection and purification. Sequencing of the libraries was done on an Illumina HiSeq2000 using paired-end 100 bp reads. SOAPnuke was used to process the raw data, removing reads that contained adapters or uncalled bases, had a mean Phred below 15, or lacked an exact match to the constant primer or identifier. High-quality paired reads were merged using COPE v1.2.5, and each unique nucleotide sequence was defined as a clonotype. Clonotypes were aligned to IMGT TRBV, TRBD and TRBJ reference segments using MiTCR v1.1. Analysis was restricted to V-J combinations with a frequency above 0.0001, which covered about 99% of repertoires. A TCS score was defined as the ratio between F50 (clonal expansion) and ExV (chaos), using BLOSUM62-based TCRdist between CDR3 peptides within each V-J. Welch's t-statistics and random forest reduced roughly 500 V-J features to 13, which were used in a naive Bayes classifier (R e1071). No statistical method was used to set the sample size in advance, and investigators knew the group allocation. The paper describes TCR Vbeta CDR3 sequencing of around 130 peripheral blood samples, made up of 43 ophthalmopathy patients, roughly 75 hyperthyroidism patients and 17 progressor patients.

The chain couples TRBV29-1 to TRBJ2-5, with TRBD2 identical over 16 junction bases. The sample consisted of peripheral blood mononuclear cells (PBMCs), taken at new diagnosis, from a patient treated with antithyroid drugs. The TCR was taken from a woman between 45 and 60 years old with Graves disease. Donor details come from another sample of the same person, matched by shared clones. The CDR3: CSVERGGTSGRAPWETQYF. The DNA sequence is TGCAGCGTTGAAAGGGGGGGGACTAGCGGGAGGGCTCCTTGGGAGACCCAGTACTTC.